This paragraph reports one T cell receptor (beta chain). The antigen is not known. This sample was included in a study of cytomegalovirus exposure and HLA in healthy donors. V shed 4 bases and J 1 base; nucleotides not matched to a gene: 5. The length of the CDR3 is 15 residues. Germline V gene data show CDR1 as LNHDA and CDR2 as SQIVND (reference sequence). Study results and caveats: Later, an analysis found that common viral pathogens appeared to be linked with several of the most significant clusters. It was likely that a cluster of highly shared sequence variants was a sequencing artifact.

This PCR relied on a set of 60 Vbeta primers and 13 Jbeta primers. The data were produced by immunoSEQ multiplex PCR, yet TCRdb's version contains in-frame clones alone and is incomplete. This sample has about 200,000 clones; 75% to 85% occur once, and the top ten carry about 3%. This sequence originates from a woman aged 40 to 50 in good health and CMV-seronegative. The sequenced sample consisted of PBMCs. This chain links TRBV19 with TRBJ2-5, with 8 bases lining up with TRBD1. The CDR3 reads CASSTQGAVQETQYF. The CDR3 region has the DNA TGTGCCAGTAGTACCCAGGGGGCGGTCCAAGAGACCCAGTACTTC.